The 16 T cell receptor beta chains presented below share a single source sample, sequenced in a study of cytomegalovirus exposure and HLA in healthy donors. PCR used 60 Vbeta primers and 13 Jbeta primers. Sequencing was performed with immunoSEQ multiplex PCR; in TCRdb, only in-frame clones are kept and a portion is missing. The sample yields 90,000 or so clones, about four fifths seen once. The sample comprised PBMCs. Every receptor here comes from a man aged 45-60 years in good health and CMV-seropositive.

The genes are TRBV30 and TRBJ2-3; 7 bases are shared with TRBD2. The V gene's germline CDR1 is GTSNPN and CDR2 SVGIG (reference sequence). V lost 0 bases, J lost 2 bases, and 5 bases stayed unmatched. The CDR3 length is 15 residues. In DNA form, the CDR3 reads TGTGCCTGGAGTGTTAAGCGGGATAACACAGATACGCAGTATTTT. Encoded protein: CAWSVKRDNTDTQYF.

This chain connects TRBV21-1 to TRBJ1-1; the listed D gene, TRBD1, was not tested against the DNA. TRBV21-1 is a pseudogene. CDR3 length: 17 residues. For the CDR3, the DNA is TGTGCCAGCAGCAAATCTAACTTCCGGGACATAGGCACTGAAGCTTTCTTT. Its protein is CASSKSNFRDIGTEAFF.

This sequence joins TRBV7-9 and TRBJ2-2; TRBD2 agrees at 12 bases. The V segment lost 5 bases and the J segment 4 bases; nucleotides outside the gene matches: 8. The germline CDR1 and CDR2 sequences are SEHNR and FQNEAQ (reference sequence). This CDR3 contains 17 residues. As DNA, the CDR3 is TGTGCCAGCAGCACCGACCTAGCGGGAGGGACCACCGGGGAGCTGTTTTTT. Protein product: CASSTDLAGGTTGELFF. The complete variable domain, with remaining parts taken from reference TRBV7-9 and TRBJ2-2, reads DTGVSQNPRHKITKRGQNVTFRCDPISEHNRLYWYRQTLGQGPEFLTYFQNEAQLEKSRLLSDRFSAERPKGSFSTLEIQRTEQGDSAMYLCASSTDLAGGTTGELFFGEGSRLTVL.

This CDR3 is CASSVVSLGSSYNEQFF. In DNA form, the CDR3 reads TGTGCCAGCAGCGTAGTCTCGCTCGGGAGCTCCTACAATGAGCAGTTCTTC. The V call is TRBV9, the J call TRBJ2-1; a possible D gene is TRBD2 (6 bases). V was shortened by 0 bases and J by 0 bases, with 13 bases between the two germline ends. This CDR3 has 17 residues. Per germline, CDR1 SGDLS and CDR2 YYNGEE. Looking up the rest from reference TRBV9 and TRBJ2-1 gives the full variable domain: DSGVTQTPKHLITATGQRVTLRCSPRSGDLSVYWYQQSLDQGLQFLIQYYNGEERAKGNILERFSAQQFPDLHSELNLSSLELGDSALYFCASSVVSLGSSYNEQFFGPGTRLTVL.

CDR3 DNA sequence: TGTGCCTGGAGTCGCGACCACAGGGGGCGGAAGAACACTGAAGCTTTCTTT. This encodes CAWSRDHRGRKNTEAFF. V usage is TRBV30 and J usage is TRBJ1-1; 9 bases fit TRBD1. Trimming at V came to 2 bases and at J to 1 base, leaving 11 bases not matched to a gene. Germline V gives CDR1 GTSNPN, CDR2 SVGIG (reference sequence). The CDR3 is 17 residues long.

The rearrangement joins TRBV2 to TRBJ2-2; D uncertain. V was trimmed by 7 bases and J by 0 bases, leaving 9 bases between them. From germline, CDR1 is SNHLY and CDR2 FYNNEI. The CDR3 is made up of 14 amino acids. The CDR3: CASTLSPNTGELFF. The CDR3 bases are TGTGCCAGCACCCTCTCCCCGAACACCGGGGAGCTGTTTTTT. Full variable domain (rest looked up from reference TRBV2 and TRBJ2-2): EPEVTQTPSHQVTQMGQEVILRCVPISNHLYFYWYRQILGQKVEFLVSFYNNEISEKSEIFDDQFSVERPDGSNFTLKIRSTKLEDSAMYFCASTLSPNTGELFFGEGSRLTVL.

The J gene is TRBJ1-6, the V gene TRBV30; D is unresolved. The germline gives CDR1 GTSNPN, CDR2 SVGIG (reference sequence). The CDR3 loop spans 15 amino acids. V lost 1 base and J lost 7, with 14 bases in between. This CDR3 is CAWSGQALPNSPLHF. The CDR3 DNA is TGTGCCTGGAGTGGGCAGGCCTTGCCAAATTCACCCCTCCACTTT.

This chain uses TRBV6-6 with TRBJ2-7, with D uncertain. The length of the CDR3 is 13 residues. Germline V gene lookup returns CDR1 MNHNY and CDR2 SVGAGI (reference sequence). With 0 bases removed from V and 7 bases from J, the gap between germline ends came to 10 bases. The CDR3 region is CASSYSIEAEQYF. The CDR3 DNA sequence: TGTGCCAGCAGTTACTCGATAGAGGCGGAGCAGTACTTC.

This chain uses TRBV5-8 with TRBJ1-2; TRBD1 aligns across 8 bases. The V gene end was trimmed by 3 bases and the J gene end by 6 bases; junction bases not matched to a gene: 7. The CDR3 covers 14 residues. The germline V gene has CDR1 SGHTS and CDR2 YDEGEE. The CDR3 bases are TGTGCCAGCAGCTCTAGACAGGGGCAGGATGGCTACACCTTC. It codes for CASSSRQGQDGYTF.

This clone was seen only once. V usage is TRBV9 and J usage is TRBJ2-7, with D perhaps matching TRBD2 (5 bases). Germline CDR1 reads SGDLS; CDR2 reads YYNGEE. The germline V and J ends were trimmed by 0 bases and 2 bases, with 18 bases remaining between them. This CDR3 region has 17 residues. The CDR3 loop is CASSVGGSRVRTYEQYF. Here the CDR3 DNA reads TGTGCCAGCAGCGTAGGAGGGAGTCGCGTCAGGACCTACGAGCAGTACTTC. Based on the CDR3 plus reference TRBV9 and TRBJ2-7, the full variable domain is DSGVTQTPKHLITATGQRVTLRCSPRSGDLSVYWYQQSLDQGLQFLIQYYNGEERAKGNILERFSAQQFPDLHSELNLSSLELGDSALYFCASSVGGSRVRTYEQYFGPGTRLTVT.

For the CDR3, the DNA is TGCGCCAGCAGCCAAGATAGGGCAGGGCGCAATCAGCCCCAGCATTTT. Translated, it gives CASSQDRAGRNQPQHF. V is TRBV4-3 and J is TRBJ1-5; D may be TRBD1 (5 bases). This CDR3 comprises 16 residues. Trimming took 0 bases from V and 2 from J, leaving 11 bases between them. The V gene's germline CDR1 is LGHNA and CDR2 YSLEER.

The genes are TRBV9 and TRBJ1-1, with D possibly matching TRBD1 (5 bases). CDR3 size: 17 residues. Trimming cost V 0 bases and J 4 bases, with 19 bases left between them. Germline V CDR1 and CDR2: SGDLS, YYNGEE. This CDR3 reads CASSVEGRVLGGTEAFF. CDR3 coding DNA: TGTGCCAGCAGCGTAGAGGGGAGGGTTCTCGGGGGCACTGAAGCTTTCTTT.

This clone was recorded once. Here the CDR3 DNA reads TGTGCCAGTAGCCCTTCGCAGGGCCGGCAAACTGAAGCTTTCTTT. It encodes CASSPSQGRQTEAFF. This chain uses TRBV19 with TRBJ1-1; tentatively, D is TRBD1 (5 bases). Trimming took off 6 bases at V and 5 bases at J, with 19 bases between the two ends. The CDR3 has 15 amino acids. Germline V lookup: CDR1 LNHDA, CDR2 SQIVND (reference sequence).

The chain carries TRBV18 and TRBJ2-7; 9 bases align to TRBD1. The junction had 10 bases not matched to a gene; V was cut back by 4 bases and J by 6 bases. The CDR3 totals 15 residues. Germline CDR1 and CDR2: KGHSH and LQKENI. The CDR3 protein is CASSRAPGQGFEQYF. The CDR3, as DNA: TGTGCCAGCTCACGCGCTCCGGGACAGGGATTCGAGCAGTACTTC.

The chain combines TRBV6-4 with TRBJ1-5, with TRBD1 identical over 7 bases. The CDR3 runs to 13 residues. The V and J ends lost 6 bases and 7 bases, in that order; junction bases with no gene match: 6. CDR1 MRHNA and CDR2 SNTAGT come from the germline V gene. CDR3 nucleotides: TGTGCCAGCAGAAGAGGAGGGGGCCAGCCCCAGCATTTT. Translated: CASRRGGGQPQHF.

This clone has a single count. This chain joins TRBV7-2 and TRBJ1-2; no firm D call. Deletions cut 3 bases from V and 4 bases from J, with 21 bases between. The CDR3 totals 17 residues. Germline CDR1 SGHTA, CDR2 FQGNSA. This CDR3 reads CASSFSRSELKGYGYTF. CDR3 coding DNA: TGTGCCAGCAGCTTTTCAAGGAGTGAACTAAAAGGCTATGGCTACACCTTC.